These 21 T cell receptor beta chains were all obtained from the same sample, sequenced in a study of blood T cell repertoires in COVID-19. Using immunoSEQ multiplex PCR, the repertoire was profiled, and TCRdb retains in-frame clones only, with some absent. The sample has 400,000 to 550,000 clones; around 90% are singletons. Sequenced input: PBMCs or T cells enriched from blood (not recorded which). The origin of the receptors is a woman between 18 and 29 years old with acute COVID-19.

This chain links TRBV2 with TRBJ1-4, with 11 bases identical to TRBD1. The CDR3 consists of 15 residues. From germline, CDR1 is SNHLY and CDR2 FYNNEI. J was trimmed by 3 bases and V by 7 bases; bases with no gene match: 4. The CDR3 bases are TGTGCCAGCAACGGACAGGGGGCTGCTAATGAAAAACTGTTTTTT. This gives the protein CASNGQGAANEKLFF. The variable domain in full, with the rest retrieved from reference TRBV2 and TRBJ1-4, is EPEVTQTPSHQVTQMGQEVILRCVPISNHLYFYWYRQILGQKVEFLVSFYNNEISEKSEIFDDQFSVERPDGSNFTLKIRSTKLEDSAMYFCASNGQGAANEKLFFGSGTQLSVL.

The J gene is TRBJ2-1, the V gene TRBV7-6; 11 bases match TRBD2. Germline V lookup: CDR1 SGHVS, CDR2 FNYEAQ. The CDR3 runs 14 residues. V gave up 5 bases and J gave up 15 bases; unmatched junction bases: 12. CDR3 protein: CASSPDSGRARVFF. CDR3 bases: TGTGCCAGCAGCCCGGATAGCGGGAGGGCCAGGGTGTTCTTC.

The chain recombines TRBV5-1 with TRBJ2-7, with 9 bases lining up with TRBD1. The trim removed 4 bases at V and 3 bases at J, leaving 8 bases unmatched. Per germline, CDR1 SGHRS and CDR2 YFSETQ. CDR3 length: 15 amino acids. The CDR3 loop reads CASSPGQGMGYEQYF. In DNA, the CDR3 is TGCGCCAGCAGCCCAGGACAGGGGATGGGCTACGAGCAGTACTTC.

The rearrangement links TRBV7-9 to TRBJ1-2; no firm D call. This CDR3 contains 16 residues. CDR1 and CDR2 (germline): SEHNR, FQNEAQ (reference sequence). The V end lost 5 bases, the J end lost 4 bases, and 20 bases lay between the germline ends. Here the CDR3 reads CASSLPSGPKGYGYTF. The CDR3 region has the DNA TGTGCCAGCAGCCTGCCGTCAGGCCCAAAAGGCTATGGCTACACCTTC.

This clone was seen more than once but under ten times. The chain employs TRBV18 and TRBJ1-4; no clear D. The CDR3 length is 15 residues. Between the trimmed V and J ends, which lost 1 base and 0 bases, there was a span of 6 bases. Germline assignment: CDR1 KGHSH and CDR2 LQKENI. Written as DNA, the CDR3 is TGTGCCAGCTCACCACTTCAGACAACTAATGAAAAACTGTTTTTT. Amino acid sequence: CASSPLQTTNEKLFF.

The rearrangement links TRBV5-4 to TRBJ1-1; D is possibly TRBD1 (6 bases). Germline lookup yields CDR1 SGHNT and CDR2 YYREEE (reference sequence). The CDR3 consists of 12 residues. Trimming removed 7 bases from V and 4 bases from J, with 11 bases in between. The DNA of the CDR3 is TGTGCCAGCCATACAGGGTTCACTGAAGCTTTCTTT. Its translation is CASHTGFTEAFF.

This clone was observed a handful of times. The chain couples TRBV30 to TRBJ2-2; D might be TRBD2 (6 bases). The germline V and J ends were trimmed by 3 bases and 1 base, with 9 bases remaining between them. CDR1 and CDR2 (germline): GTSNPN, SVGIG (reference sequence). The CDR3 runs 14 residues. CDR3 bases: TGTGCCTGGAGGAGGAGGGAGAACACCGGGGAGCTGTTTTTT. Its protein is CAWRRRENTGELFF.

V gene TRBV10-3 combines with J gene TRBJ1-6, with D possibly being TRBD1 (5 bases). Germline values: CDR1 ENHRY, CDR2 SYGVKD. Between the trimmed V and J ends, which lost 4 bases and 10 bases, there was a span of 8 bases. The CDR3 is 12 amino acids. In DNA form, the CDR3 reads TGTGCCATCAGTGTGGAGGGGTCACCCCTCCACTTT. Translated, it gives CAISVEGSPLHF.

The gene calls are TRBV11-3 and TRBJ2-3, with TRBD1 matching over 9 bases. There are 15 residues in the CDR3. Losses at the gene ends were 0 bases for V and 3 bases for J; bases not matched to a gene: 1. Germline V gene lookup returns CDR1 SGHNT and CDR2 YENEEA. Here the CDR3 reads CASSLEGQGTDTQYF. CDR3 bases: TGTGCCAGCAGCTTAGAGGGACAGGGAACAGATACGCAGTATTTT.

A single count supports this clone. V is TRBV20-1 and J is TRBJ2-2; 10 positions agree with TRBD2. The CDR3 totals 14 residues. Per the germline V gene, CDR1 is DFQATT and CDR2 is SNEGSKA (reference sequence). The V segment lost 3 bases and the J segment 6 bases; nucleotides outside the gene matches: 4. CDR3 region: CSASRSGRAGELFF. The DNA of the CDR3 is TGCAGTGCTAGTAGGAGCGGGAGGGCCGGGGAGCTGTTTTTT.

The chain is built from TRBV5-4 and TRBJ1-1; 10 bases are shared with TRBD1. The CDR3 sequence is 14 residues long. J gave up 6 bases and V 3 bases, and 5 bases lay outside the gene matches. Germline CDR1 is SGHNT and CDR2 is YYREEE (reference sequence). Written as DNA, the CDR3 is TGTGCCAGCAGCTGGGACAGGGGAAGCTCTGAAGCTTTCTTT. This translates into CASSWDRGSSEAFF. Full variable domain (rest looked up from reference TRBV5-4 and TRBJ1-1): ETGVTQSPTHLIKTRGQQVTLRCSSQSGHNTVSWYQQALGQGPQFIFQYYREEENGRGNFPPRFSGLQFPNYSSELNVNALELDDSALYLCASSWDRGSSEAFFGQGTRLTVV.

The chain has TRBV10-1 and TRBJ2-6; D is undetermined. V gave up 4 bases and J gave up 0 bases, with 4 bases separating them. Germline V gene data show CDR1 as WNHNN and CDR2 as SYGVQD (reference sequence). The CDR3 is 14 residues long. In DNA, the CDR3 is TGCGCCAGCAGTGCCGGCTCTGGGGCCAACGTCCTGACTTTC. Translated: CASSAGSGANVLTF.

The table lists this clone with a count of one. V usage is TRBV2 and J usage is TRBJ1-6, with 10 nucleotides matching TRBD1. The germline V gene has CDR1 SNHLY and CDR2 FYNNEI. The V gene end was trimmed by 2 bases and the J gene end by 10 bases; junction bases not matched to a gene: 8. The CDR3 runs 16 residues. For the CDR3, the DNA is TGTGCCAGCAGTGAAACCGGGACAGGGGTTATATCACCCCTCCACTTT. Its protein product is CASSETGTGVISPLHF. Full variable domain (outside the CDR3, taken from reference TRBV2 and TRBJ1-6): EPEVTQTPSHQVTQMGQEVILRCVPISNHLYFYWYRQILGQKVEFLVSFYNNEISEKSEIFDDQFSVERPDGSNFTLKIRSTKLEDSAMYFCASSETGTGVISPLHFGNGTRLTVT.

The table lists this clone with a count of one. This chain connects TRBV11-2 to TRBJ1-5; unclear D gene. The CDR3 consists of 13 residues. The germline V gene encodes CDR1 SGHAT and CDR2 FQNNGV. V lost 8 bases and J 1 base, leaving 9 bases between the germline ends. This CDR3 is CASAPTSNQPQHF. As DNA, the CDR3 is TGTGCCAGCGCACCTACGAGCAATCAGCCCCAGCATTTT.

The chain uses TRBV6-2 or TRBV6-3 and TRBJ1-5; weak D call: TRBD1 (5 bases). The CDR3 has 14 residues. From germline, CDR1 is MNHEY and CDR2 SVGEGT. The germline V and J ends were trimmed by 5 bases and 4 bases, with 12 bases remaining between them. The CDR3 nucleotides read TGTGCCAGCAGTCAGAATAGGGGAAATCAGCCCCAGCATTTT. Protein product: CASSQNRGNQPQHF.

The J gene is TRBJ2-5, the V gene TRBV9; D is possibly TRBD1 (6 bases). Germline V gene lookup returns CDR1 SGDLS and CDR2 YYNGEE. The V and J ends lost 0 bases and 0 bases respectively, with 12 bases between them. The CDR3 has 16 residues. The CDR3 spells CASSVGQALYQETQYF. The CDR3 DNA follows: TGTGCCAGCAGCGTAGGACAGGCCTTGTACCAAGAGACCCAGTACTTC. The variable domain in full, with the rest retrieved from reference TRBV9 and TRBJ2-5, is DSGVTQTPKHLITATGQRVTLRCSPRSGDLSVYWYQQSLDQGLQFLIQYYNGEERAKGNILERFSAQQFPDLHSELNLSSLELGDSALYFCASSVGQALYQETQYFGPGTRLLVL.

The rearrangement joins TRBV28 to TRBJ2-7; TRBD1 aligns across 9 bases. In germline, CDR1 is MDHEN, CDR2 SYDVKM. The CDR3 consists of 14 residues. V dropped 8 bases and J dropped 4; count of bases not matched to a gene: 9. DNA for the CDR3: TGTGCCAGCCACTTGACAGGGGGAAGTTACGAGCAGTACTTC. Protein product: CASHLTGGSYEQYF.

This clone was recorded once. V usage is TRBV10-1 and J usage is TRBJ1-1, with D unclear. Germline V CDR1 and CDR2: WNHNN, SYGVQD (reference sequence). The CDR3 spans 12 residues. V was clipped by 2 bases and J by 5 bases, with 6 bases between them. The CDR3 DNA is TGCGCCAGCAGTGAGGGGCGAACTGAAGCTTTCTTT. This gives the protein CASSEGRTEAFF.

This chain links TRBV18 with TRBJ2-7; D is uncertain. Germline-derived CDR1 and CDR2 are KGHSH and LQKENI. The CDR3 has 12 residues. V dropped 2 bases and J dropped 3 bases, with 5 bases sitting between them. For the CDR3, the DNA is TGTGCCAGCTCACCAGGGCACTACGAGCAGTACTTC. Residues: CASSPGHYEQYF.

V and J are TRBV12-3 or TRBV12-4 and TRBJ1-1; tentatively, D is TRBD1 (5 bases). The CDR3 sequence is 13 residues long. V lost 5 bases and J 4 bases, leaving 11 bases between the germline ends. CDR3 amino acids: CASSPGLGTEAFF. DNA of the CDR3: TGTGCCAGCAGTCCAGGGCTCGGCACTGAAGCTTTCTTT.

The CDR3 DNA reads TGTGCCTCAGGACAGGGGTGGTACGAGCAGTACTTC. Translating it yields CASGQGWYEQYF. The J gene is TRBJ2-7, the V gene TRBV30; 9 bases agree with TRBD1. Looked up from germline, CDR1 is GTSNPN and CDR2 is SVGIG (reference sequence). The V and J ends lost 7 bases and 4 bases, in that order; junction bases with no gene match: 5. This CDR3 is 12 amino acids long. The variable domain in full, with the rest retrieved from reference TRBV30 and TRBJ2-7, is SQTIHQWPATLVQPVGSPLSLECTVEGTSNPNLYWYRQAAGRGLQLLFYSVGIGQISSEVPQNLSASRPQDRQFILSSKKLLLSDSGFYLCASGQGWYEQYFGPGTRLTVT.